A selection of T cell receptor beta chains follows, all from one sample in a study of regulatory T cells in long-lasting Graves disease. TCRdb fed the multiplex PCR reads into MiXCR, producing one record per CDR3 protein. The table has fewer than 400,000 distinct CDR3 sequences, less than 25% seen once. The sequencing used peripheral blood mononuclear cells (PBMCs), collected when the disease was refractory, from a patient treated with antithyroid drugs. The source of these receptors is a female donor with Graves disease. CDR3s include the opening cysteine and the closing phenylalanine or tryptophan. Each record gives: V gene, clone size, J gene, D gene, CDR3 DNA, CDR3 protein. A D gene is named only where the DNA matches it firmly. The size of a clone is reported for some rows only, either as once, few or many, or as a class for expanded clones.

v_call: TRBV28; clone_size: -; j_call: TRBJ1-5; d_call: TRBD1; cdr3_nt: TGTGCCAGCAGTGCCCGGACAGGGCATGGCAATCAGCCCCAGCATTTT; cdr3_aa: CASSARTGHGNQPQHF
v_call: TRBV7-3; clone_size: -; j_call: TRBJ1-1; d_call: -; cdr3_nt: TGTGTCAGCAGCTTTGGACAAAACACTGAAGCTTTCTTT; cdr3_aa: CVSSFGQNTEAFF
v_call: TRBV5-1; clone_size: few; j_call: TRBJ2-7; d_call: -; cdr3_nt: TGCGCCAGCAGCTTGGGGAACGAAGCAAGCCCAATCCGCGAGCAGTACTTC; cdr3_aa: CASSLGNEASPIREQYF
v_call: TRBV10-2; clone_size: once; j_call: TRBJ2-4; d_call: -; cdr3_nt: TGCGCCAGCAGTGAGACAATTTGGACAGAAAACATTCAGTACTTC; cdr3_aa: CASSETIWTENIQYF
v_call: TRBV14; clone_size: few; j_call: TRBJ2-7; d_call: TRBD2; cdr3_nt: TGTGCCAGCAGCCTAAATAGCGGGTCCTGGTACGAGCAGTACTTC; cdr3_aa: CASSLNSGSWYEQYF
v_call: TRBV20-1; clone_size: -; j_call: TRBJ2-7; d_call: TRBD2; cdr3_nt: TGCAGTGCTATTAGCGGGAGGTGGGGGGATCGATACGAGCAGTACTTC; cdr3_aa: CSAISGRWGDRYEQYF
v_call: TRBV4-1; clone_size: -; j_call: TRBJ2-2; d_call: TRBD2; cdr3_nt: TGCGCCAGCAGCGACAGGACTAGCGGGAGAGTCGGTTCCGGGGAGCTGTTTTTT; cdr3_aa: CASSDRTSGRVGSGELFF
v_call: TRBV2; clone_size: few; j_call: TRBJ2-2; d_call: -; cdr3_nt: TGTGCCAGCGATAGGGGTTCTCCTTCGAACACCGGGGAGCTGTTTTTT; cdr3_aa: CASDRGSPSNTGELFF
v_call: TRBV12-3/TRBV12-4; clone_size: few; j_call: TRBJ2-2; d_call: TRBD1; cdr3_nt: TGTGCCAGCAGTTTTCAGGGGGCGCCGAACGGGGAGCTGTTTTTT; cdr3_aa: CASSFQGAPNGELFF
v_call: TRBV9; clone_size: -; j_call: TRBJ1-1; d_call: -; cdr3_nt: TGTGCCAGCGGGCTTACGAACACTGAAGCTTTCTTT; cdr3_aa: CASGLTNTEAFF
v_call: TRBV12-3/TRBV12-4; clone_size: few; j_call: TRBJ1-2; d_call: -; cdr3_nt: TGTGCCAGCAGCCCGGGAGGGAGCGGCTACACCTTC; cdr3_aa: CASSPGGSGYTF
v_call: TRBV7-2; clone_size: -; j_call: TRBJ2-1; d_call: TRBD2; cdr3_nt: TGTGCCAGCAGCTCCAGGACTAGCCGCTCCTACAATGAGCAGTTCTTC; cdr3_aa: CASSSRTSRSYNEQFF
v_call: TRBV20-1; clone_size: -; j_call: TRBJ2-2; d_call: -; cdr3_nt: TGCAGTGCTCCGCTTAACACCGGGGAGCTGTTTTTT; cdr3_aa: CSAPLNTGELFF
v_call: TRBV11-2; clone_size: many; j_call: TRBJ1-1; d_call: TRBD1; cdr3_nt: TGTGCCAGCAGCTCACACAGGGGCTTGGAAGCTTTCTTT; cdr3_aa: CASSSHRGLEAFF
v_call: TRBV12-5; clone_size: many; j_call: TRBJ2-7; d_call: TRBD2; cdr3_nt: TGTGCTAGTGGTTTGGGCCCTCGAGGCGGGGGGGCCTACGAGCAGTACTTC; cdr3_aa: CASGLGPRGGGAYEQYF
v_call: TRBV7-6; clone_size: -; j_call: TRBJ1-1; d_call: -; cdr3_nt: TGTGCCAGCAGCTTAGGGGGGTGGCGGACTGACTCTGAAGCTTTCTTT; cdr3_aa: CASSLGGWRTDSEAFF
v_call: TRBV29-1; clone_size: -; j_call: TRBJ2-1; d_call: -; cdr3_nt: TGCAGCGTTGAAGAGGACTACTACTACAATGAGCAGTTCTTC; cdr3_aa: CSVEEDYYYNEQFF
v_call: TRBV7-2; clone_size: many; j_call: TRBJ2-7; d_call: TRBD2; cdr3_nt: TGTGCCAGCAGTCGTTCCAGCGGGATCCCCTACGAGCAGTACTTC; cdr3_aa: CASSRSSGIPYEQYF
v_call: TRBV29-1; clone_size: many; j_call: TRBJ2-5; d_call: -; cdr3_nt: TGCAGCGTTGTAGCAGCACAAGAGACCCAGTACTTC; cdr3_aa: CSVVAAQETQYF
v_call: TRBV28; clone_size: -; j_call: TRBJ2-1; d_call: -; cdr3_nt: TGTGCCAGCAGTTTTGGCGGCAACCTCTACAATGAGCAGTTCTTC; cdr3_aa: CASSFGGNLYNEQFF
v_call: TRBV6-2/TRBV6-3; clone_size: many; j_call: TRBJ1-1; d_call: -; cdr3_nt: TGTGCCAGCAGTACTCAGGGGAACACTGAAGCTTTCTTT; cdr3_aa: CASSTQGNTEAFF
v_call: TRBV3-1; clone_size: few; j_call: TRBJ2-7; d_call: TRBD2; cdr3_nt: TGTGCCAGCAGAGCAGCGGGGAACTACGAGCAGTACTTC; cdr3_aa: CASRAAGNYEQYF
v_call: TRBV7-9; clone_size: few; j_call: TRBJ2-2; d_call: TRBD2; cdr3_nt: TGTGCCAGCAGCTTATTAGAGGGAGGGGACACCGGGGAGCTGTTTTTT; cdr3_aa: CASSLLEGGDTGELFF